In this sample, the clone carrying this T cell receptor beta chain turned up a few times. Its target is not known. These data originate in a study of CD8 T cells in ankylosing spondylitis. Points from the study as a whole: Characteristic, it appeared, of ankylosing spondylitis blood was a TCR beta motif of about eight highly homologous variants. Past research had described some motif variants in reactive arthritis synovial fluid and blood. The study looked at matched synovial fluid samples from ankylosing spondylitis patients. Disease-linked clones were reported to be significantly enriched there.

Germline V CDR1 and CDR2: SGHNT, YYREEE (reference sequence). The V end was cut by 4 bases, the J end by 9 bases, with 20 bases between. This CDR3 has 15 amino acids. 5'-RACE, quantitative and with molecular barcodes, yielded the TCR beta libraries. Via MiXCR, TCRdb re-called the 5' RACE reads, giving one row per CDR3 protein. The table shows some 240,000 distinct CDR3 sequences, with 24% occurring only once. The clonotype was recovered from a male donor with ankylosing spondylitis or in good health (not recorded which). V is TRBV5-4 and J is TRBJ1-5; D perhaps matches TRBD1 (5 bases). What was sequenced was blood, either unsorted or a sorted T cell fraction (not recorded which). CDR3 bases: TGTGCCAGCAGCACCCGGGACCCCTTCCCAGGGCCCCAGCATTTT. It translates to CASSTRDPFPGPQHF.